The 19 T cell receptor beta chains listed next were all sequenced from one sample in a study of blood T cell repertoires in COVID-19. Some clones are missing from TCRdb's copy, which holds only in-frame ones; the method was immunoSEQ multiplex PCR. The sample has about 140,000 clones, about nine tenths seen once. The sample consisted of peripheral blood. These receptors came from a woman aged 80 or over with acute or convalescent COVID-19.

This clone has only one observation. CDR3 sequence (DNA): TGCAGTGCTAGTAAGGACGGACTATACGAGCAGTACTTC. Protein: CSASKDGLYEQYF. The chain employs TRBV20-1 and TRBJ2-7, with D perhaps matching TRBD2 (6 bases). Trimming cost V 3 bases and J 4 bases, with 13 bases left between them. The germline CDR1 and CDR2 sequences are DFQATT and SNEGSKA (reference sequence). This CDR3 has 13 amino acids.

The V call is TRBV24-1, the J call TRBJ2-5, with a weak D call TRBD1 (5 bases). Looked up from germline, CDR1 is KGHDR and CDR2 is SFDVKD. The CDR3 covers 15 residues. Trimming left V 2 bases short and J 1 base short, with 10 bases between. This CDR3 is CATSDSSGAQETQYF. CDR3 nucleotide sequence: TGTGCCACCAGTGATTCTTCTGGGGCCCAAGAGACCCAGTACTTC.

The chain is built from TRBV4-1 and TRBJ1-1; the D is unclear. The CDR3 contains 16 residues. Germline CDR1 reads MGHRA; CDR2 reads YSYEKL. Trimming pared 0 bases from V and 0 bases from J, leaving 11 bases between. The CDR3, as DNA: TGCGCCAGCAGCCAAGATAGGGAGCAGCTGAACACTGAAGCTTTCTTT. It encodes CASSQDREQLNTEAFF.

The rearrangement links TRBV7-9 to TRBJ1-3; perhaps TRBD1 as D (6 bases). Germline V CDR1 and CDR2: SEHNR, FQNEAQ (reference sequence). The CDR3 runs to 15 residues. V lost 1 base to trimming and J lost 5 bases, with 12 bases between them. The CDR3 sequence: CASSLGRGGRNTIYF. The CDR3 DNA follows: TGTGCCAGCAGCTTAGGCAGGGGTGGGCGAAACACCATATATTTT.

The genes are TRBV4-2 and TRBJ1-2; 7 bases are a match to TRBD1. The germline V gene encodes CDR1 LGHNA and CDR2 YNFKEQ. V shed 3 bases and J 8 bases; nucleotides not matched to a gene: 9. CDR3 size: 14 residues. CDR3 in DNA: TGTGCCAGCAGCCAGCAGGGGGGTAGGGAGGGCTACACCTTC. Residues: CASSQQGGREGYTF.

The chain is built from TRBV5-1 and TRBJ2-1; 11 positions agree with TRBD2. The CDR3 is 16 residues long. V lost 4 bases to trimming and J lost 5 bases; unmatched junction nucleotides: 8. Per germline, CDR1 SGHRS and CDR2 YFSETQ. CDR3 sequence (DNA): TGCGCCAGCAGCAGTACGACTAGCGGGAACGACAATGAGCAGTTCTTC. It yields the protein CASSSTTSGNDNEQFF.

This clone occurred a few times. The chain employs TRBV7-9 and TRBJ1-4; TRBD1 matches 7 bases. The ends lost 5 bases at V and 4 bases at J; junction bases unmatched: 13. Germline CDR1 is SEHNR and CDR2 is FQNEAQ (reference sequence). The CDR3 length is 17 residues. CDR3 residues: CASSPPGTDFNNEKLFF. CDR3 coding DNA: TGTGCCAGCAGCCCGCCGGGGACAGATTTTAATAATGAAAAACTGTTTTTT.

In its sample, this clone was seen once. The genes are TRBV3-1 (or the pseudogene TRBV3-2) and TRBJ2-3; possible D gene TRBD2, 7 bases. The length of the CDR3 is 14 residues. CDR1 is LGHDT and CDR2 is YNNKEL in the germline V gene (reference sequence). Trimming took 4 bases from V and 4 from J, leaving 12 bases between them. The CDR3 nucleotides are TGTGCCAGCAGCCCGGGGGGCGCAGCAGATACGCAGTATTTT. The encoded protein is CASSPGGAADTQYF.

CDR3 in amino acids: CASSLGQNSEKLFF. Written as DNA, the CDR3 is TGTGCCAGCAGCCTGGGACAGAATAGTGAAAAACTGTTTTTT. The V call is TRBV6-6, the J call TRBJ1-4, with 7 bases that match TRBD1. Germline trimming cut 6 bases from V and 7 bases from J; bases unmatched to any gene: 8. This CDR3 region has 14 residues. The germline V gene encodes CDR1 MNHNY and CDR2 SVGAGI (reference sequence).

This chain joins TRBV5-1 and TRBJ2-2; 8 nucleotides agree with TRBD1. Trimming took 3 bases from V and 6 from J; bases not matched to a gene: 7. In germline, CDR1 is SGHRS, CDR2 YFSETQ. CDR3 length: 15 residues. CDR3 in amino acids: CASSSTGEAAGELFF. In DNA, the CDR3 is TGCGCCAGCAGCTCGACAGGGGAGGCCGCCGGGGAGCTGTTTTTT.

The V and J genes are TRBV29-1 and TRBJ1-2, with 7 bases aligning to TRBD1. V was pared by 5 bases and J by 5 bases, with 5 bases of the junction left unmatched. Germline V gene sequence: CDR1 SQVTM, CDR2 ANQGSEA. The CDR3 sequence is 12 residues long. The CDR3 region is CSVSTGIYGYTF. The CDR3 bases are TGCAGCGTTTCGACAGGGATTTATGGCTACACCTTC.

The rearrangement links TRBV10-3 to TRBJ2-2, with D tentatively TRBD2 (5 bases). Trimming stripped 2 bases from V and 7 bases from J, with 14 bases between. Germline lookup yields CDR1 ENHRY and CDR2 SYGVKD. This CDR3 spans 15 amino acids. The DNA of the CDR3 is TGTGCCATCAGTGAGACTAGGAGTGATAGCGGGGAGCTGTTTTTT. It is translated as CAISETRSDSGELFF.

This rearrangement joins TRBV4-2 to TRBJ2-1; 8 bases agree with TRBD2. Unmatched junction bases numbered 7, after V lost 3 bases and J lost 9 bases. The germline V gene has CDR1 LGHNA and CDR2 YNFKEQ. The CDR3 extends over 14 amino acids. The CDR3 DNA sequence: TGTGCCAGCAGCCAGGGACTAGTTATCACTGAGCAGTTCTTC. Residues: CASSQGLVITEQFF.

This clone showed up just a few times. The V call is TRBV4-3, the J call TRBJ1-6; 7 positions match TRBD1. CDR1 and CDR2 (germline): LGHNA, YSLEER. This CDR3 is 15 amino acids long. Trimming at V came to 2 bases and at J to 7 bases, leaving 5 bases not matched to a gene. CDR3 DNA: TGCGCCAGCAGCCAAACTACAGGGGTAAATTCACCCCTCCACTTT. Amino acid sequence: CASSQTTGVNSPLHF.

This clone was picked up one time. CDR3 sequence reads: CASSLSGMVYNSPLHF. Written as DNA, the CDR3 is TGCGCCAGCAGCTTAAGCGGGATGGTCTATAATTCACCCCTCCACTTT. The rearrangement uses TRBV5-1 and TRBJ1-6; D is unclear. The CDR3 totals 16 residues. Germline assignment: CDR1 SGHRS and CDR2 YFSETQ. Trimming removed 2 bases from V and 3 bases from J, with 12 bases in between.

CDR3 DNA: TGCGCCAGCAAGGGGGGGCTGGAATTAGGGAATGAGCAGTTCTTC. It encodes CASKGGLELGNEQFF. The rearrangement joins TRBV5-1 to TRBJ2-1; possibly TRBD2 for D (7 bases). This CDR3 comprises 15 residues. Trimming took off 6 bases at V and 7 bases at J, with 20 bases between the two ends. Per the germline V gene, CDR1 is SGHRS and CDR2 is YFSETQ. Variable domain in full (rest from reference TRBV5-1 and TRBJ2-1): KAGVTQTPRYLIKTRGQQVTLSCSPISGHRSVSWYQQTPGQGLQFLFEYFSETQRNKGNFPGRFSGRQFSNSRSEMNVSTLELGDSALYLCASKGGLELGNEQFFGPGTRLTVL.

The chain links TRBV6-2 or TRBV6-3 to TRBJ2-1, with unresolved D. CDR3 length: 17 amino acids. CDR1 is MNHEY and CDR2 is SVGEGT in the germline V gene. With 0 bases removed from V and 4 bases from J, the gap between germline ends came to 16 bases. CDR3 coding DNA: TGTGCCAGCAGTTACTCCAACACCAACCATTGGTACAATGAGCAGTTCTTC. Protein: CASSYSNTNHWYNEQFF.

This clone appeared a single time. The CDR3 bases are TGTGCCAGCAGCAACTTCCGGACAGGGGGACACAATGAGCAGTTCTTC. Amino acids: CASSNFRTGGHNEQFF. The chain employs TRBV6-6 and TRBJ2-1; 10 bases are shared with TRBD1. Germline trimming cut 6 bases from V and 5 bases from J; bases unmatched to any gene: 10. CDR1 is MNHNY and CDR2 is SVGAGI in the germline V gene (reference sequence). The CDR3 has 16 amino acids.

The chain links TRBV19 to TRBJ1-5; TRBD1 matches 7 bases. CDR1 is LNHDA and CDR2 is SQIVND in the germline V gene (reference sequence). The J segment lost 9 bases and the V segment lost 7 bases, leaving 15 bases of the junction unmatched. The CDR3 runs 15 residues. The CDR3 loop reads CASIPGTERFRPQHF. The CDR3 DNA reads as TGTGCCAGTATTCCCGGGACAGAAAGGTTTCGGCCCCAGCATTTT.